The entry below describes one T cell receptor (beta chain). Its antigen is undetermined. The sample belongs to a study of OX40 agonist ivuxolimab in advanced cancers. At the level of the study: Partial responses, seen in three patients, involved one hepatocellular carcinoma and two cutaneous melanomas.

Findings and limits, study-wide: CD8+ T cells averaged more expanded clones than CD4+. Normalized T-cell clonal expansion was also low in a subset of nonresponders. At 0.1 to 3.0 mg/kg and by week 6, clonal expansion occurred in CD4+ and CD8+ blood T cells.

Profiling relied on immunoSEQ multiplex PCR, and the TCRdb table lists in-frame clones only, not all of them. There are approximately 32,000 clones in the sample; approximately 89% occur only once, and roughly 9.1% lies in the top ten. The CDR3 has 14 residues. V gave up 3 bases and J gave up 3 bases, with 9 bases separating them. The germline V gene has CDR1 SNHLY and CDR2 FYNNEI. The sample consisted of CD4+ or CD8+ T cells sorted from blood, taken in a trial of the OX40 agonist ivuxolimab. The clonotype was recovered from an adult with an advanced solid tumor such as melanoma, head and neck, liver or kidney cancer. The rearrangement uses TRBV2 and TRBJ2-1; maybe TRBD2 (5 bases). The CDR3 bases are TGTGCCAGCAGTGATCGCCGGGGCTACAATGAGCAGTTCTTC. Its translation is CASSDRRGYNEQFF.